These 10 T cell receptor beta chains originate from one sample sequenced in a study of shared clonotypes between healthy human individuals. Naivety among CD8 cells was defined by CD45RO negativity and positive CCR7 selection, thereby excluding terminally differentiated effector memory CD45RA+ cells. Repertoires were generated with immunoSEQ multiplex PCR, while TCRdb's copy carries only in-frame clones and drops some. The table has just over 2,000,000 clones, approximately 94% seen once. Sequencing was performed on naive CD8+ T cells sorted from blood. These receptors came from a man younger than 35 in good health.

The V gene is TRBV7-9, the J gene TRBJ1-1, with no clear D. Germline V lookup: CDR1 SEHNR, CDR2 FQNEAQ (reference sequence). Trimming removed 5 bases from V and 3 bases from J, with 16 bases in between. This CDR3 is 15 amino acids long. The CDR3 is CASSPPSRVYTEAFF. In DNA, the CDR3 is TGTGCCAGCAGCCCGCCGAGCCGGGTCTACACTGAAGCTTTCTTT.

The J gene is TRBJ1-1, the V gene TRBV7-9; D is ambiguous. The CDR3 runs 14 residues. The V gene's germline CDR1 is SEHNR and CDR2 FQNEAQ (reference sequence). V lost 5 bases to trimming and J lost 0 bases, with 10 bases between them. CDR3 bases: TGTGCCAGCAGCCTACAGTACATGAACACTGAAGCTTTCTTT. This gives the protein CASSLQYMNTEAFF.

This rearrangement joins TRBV6-6 to TRBJ2-7; 7 bases are shared with TRBD2. Germline trimming cut 5 bases from V and 4 bases from J; bases unmatched to any gene: 5. The germline V gene encodes CDR1 MNHNY and CDR2 SVGAGI (reference sequence). The CDR3 loop spans 13 amino acids. The CDR3 spells CASSTGLRYEQYF. The CDR3 coding sequence is TGTGCCAGCAGTACGGGACTAAGGTACGAGCAGTACTTC.

V is TRBV28 and J is TRBJ1-5; D call uncertain. The CDR3 runs 13 residues. CDR1 and CDR2 (germline): MDHEN, SYDVKM. V was trimmed by 6 bases and J by 3 bases, leaving 9 bases between them. DNA of the CDR3: TGTGCCAGCAGAGGAGGTTTCAATCAGCCCCAGCATTTT. It is translated as CASRGGFNQPQHF. The variable domain in full, completed from reference TRBV28 and TRBJ1-5, reads DVKVTQSSRYLVKRTGEKVFLECVQDMDHENMFWYRQDPGLGLRLIYFSYDVKMKEKGDIPEGYSVSREKKERFSLILESASTNQTSMYLCASRGGFNQPQHFGDGTRLSIL.

About this clone itself: Additional DNA sequences in this sample encode the identical CDR3. The chain couples TRBV10-1 to TRBJ2-7; D possibly uses TRBD1 or TRBD2 (6 bases each). This CDR3 region has 14 residues. Germline V gives CDR1 WNHNN, CDR2 SYGVQD (reference sequence). V was pared by 3 bases and J by 2 bases, with 11 bases between. The CDR3 loop is CASSDPGAPYEQYF. In DNA form, the CDR3 reads TGCGCCAGCAGTGACCCGGGGGCCCCCTACGAGCAGTACTTC.

The genes are TRBV5-4 and TRBJ1-1; TRBD1 might be the D (6 bases). This CDR3 spans 12 amino acids. Germline V gives CDR1 SGHNT, CDR2 YYREEE (reference sequence). V lost 3 bases and J lost 6, with 9 bases in between. CDR3 region: CASSYGTPEAFF. CDR3 coding DNA: TGTGCCAGCAGCTACGGGACACCTGAAGCTTTCTTT.

On this clone itself: This CDR3 is also generated by other DNA sequences in the sample. The rearrangement uses TRBV5-4 and TRBJ2-2, with D uncertain. CDR3 length: 12 amino acids. Germline assignment: CDR1 SGHNT and CDR2 YYREEE (reference sequence). The V and J ends lost 0 bases and 8 bases respectively, with 5 bases between them. The CDR3 spells CASSLGAGELFF. DNA of the CDR3: TGTGCCAGCAGCTTGGGGGCGGGGGAGCTGTTTTTT.

This clone was recorded a few times. The rearrangement joins TRBV4-1 to TRBJ2-7; 9 nucleotides match TRBD2. The V gene's germline CDR1 is MGHRA and CDR2 YSYEKL. CDR3 length equals 14 residues. Trimming at V came to 4 bases and at J to 3 bases, leaving 4 bases not matched to a gene. The CDR3 DNA reads TGCGCCAGCAGCCTGGGTAGCGGGAGCTACGAGCAGTACTTC. This translates into CASSLGSGSYEQYF.

Written as DNA, the CDR3 is TGCGCCAGCAGCCATTGGACAGGGGAGAGCTCCTATAATTCACCCCTCCACTTT. Translated: CASSHWTGESSYNSPLHF. The chain has TRBV4-1 and TRBJ1-6; 9 bases agree with TRBD1. The J segment lost 0 bases and the V segment lost 3 bases, leaving 6 bases of the junction unmatched. Germline V gene sequence: CDR1 MGHRA, CDR2 YSYEKL. There are 18 residues in the CDR3.

The genes are TRBV19 and TRBJ2-3, with 8 bases matching TRBD1. CDR3 length: 18 residues. Trimming at V came to 4 bases and at J to 2 bases, leaving 14 bases not matched to a gene. Germline V gives CDR1 LNHDA, CDR2 SQIVND (reference sequence). CDR3 DNA sequence: TGTGCCAGTAGTACCCAACTTCAGACAGGGGAGGTCACAGATACGCAGTATTTT. Translating gives CASSTQLQTGEVTDTQYF. The complete variable domain, with remaining parts taken from reference TRBV19 and TRBJ2-3, reads DGGITQSPKYLFRKEGQNVTLSCEQNLNHDAMYWYRQDPGQGLRLIYYSQIVNDFQKGDIAEGYSVSREKKESFPLTVTSAQKNPTAFYLCASSTQLQTGEVTDTQYFGPGTRLTVL.